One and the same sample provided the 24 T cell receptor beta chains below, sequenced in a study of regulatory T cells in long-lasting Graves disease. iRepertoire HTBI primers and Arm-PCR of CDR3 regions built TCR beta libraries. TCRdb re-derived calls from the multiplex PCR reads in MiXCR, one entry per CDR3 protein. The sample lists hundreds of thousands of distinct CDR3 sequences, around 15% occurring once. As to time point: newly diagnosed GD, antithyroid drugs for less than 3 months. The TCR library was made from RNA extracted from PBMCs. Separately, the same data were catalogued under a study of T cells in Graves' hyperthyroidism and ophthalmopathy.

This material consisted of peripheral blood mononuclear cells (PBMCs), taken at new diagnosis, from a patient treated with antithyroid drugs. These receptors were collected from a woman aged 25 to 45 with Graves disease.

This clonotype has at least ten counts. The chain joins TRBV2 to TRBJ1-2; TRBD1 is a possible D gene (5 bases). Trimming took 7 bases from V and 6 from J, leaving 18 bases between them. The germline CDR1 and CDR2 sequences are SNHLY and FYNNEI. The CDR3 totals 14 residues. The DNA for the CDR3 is TGTGCCAGCAACTCCATGGCAGGGATACATGGCTACACCTTC. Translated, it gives CASNSMAGIHGYTF.

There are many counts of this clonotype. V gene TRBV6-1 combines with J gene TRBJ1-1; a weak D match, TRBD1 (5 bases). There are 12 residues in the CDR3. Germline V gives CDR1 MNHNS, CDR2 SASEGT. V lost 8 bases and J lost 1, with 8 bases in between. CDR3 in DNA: TGTGCCAGCCGGGGCCCGAACACTGAAGCTTTCTTT. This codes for CASRGPNTEAFF.

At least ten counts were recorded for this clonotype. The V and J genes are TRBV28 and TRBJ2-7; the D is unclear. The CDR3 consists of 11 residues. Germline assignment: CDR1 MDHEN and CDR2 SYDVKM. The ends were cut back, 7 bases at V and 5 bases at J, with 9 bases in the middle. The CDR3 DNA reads TGTGCCAGCACCACCCGCAACGAGCAGTACTTC. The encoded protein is CASTTRNEQYF.

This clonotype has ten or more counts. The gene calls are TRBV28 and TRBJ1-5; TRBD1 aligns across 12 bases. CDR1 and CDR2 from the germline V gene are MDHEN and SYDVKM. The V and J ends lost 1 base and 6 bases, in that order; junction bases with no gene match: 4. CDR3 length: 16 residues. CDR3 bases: TGTGCCAGCAGTTTATCGGGACAGGGGGCGGGTCAGCCCCAGCATTTT. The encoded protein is CASSLSGQGAGQPQHF.

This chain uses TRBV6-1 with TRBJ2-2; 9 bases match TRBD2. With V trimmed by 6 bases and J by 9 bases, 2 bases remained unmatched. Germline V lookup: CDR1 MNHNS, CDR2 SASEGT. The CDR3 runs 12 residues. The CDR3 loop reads CASRASGRELFF. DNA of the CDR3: TGTGCCAGCAGGGCTAGCGGGAGGGAGCTGTTTTTT.

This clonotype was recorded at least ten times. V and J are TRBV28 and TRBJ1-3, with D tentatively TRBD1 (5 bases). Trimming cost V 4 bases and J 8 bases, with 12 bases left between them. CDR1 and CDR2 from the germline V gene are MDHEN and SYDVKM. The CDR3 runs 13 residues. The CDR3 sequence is CASSWSGGDTIYF. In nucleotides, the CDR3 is TGTGCCAGCAGTTGGAGCGGGGGAGACACCATATATTTT. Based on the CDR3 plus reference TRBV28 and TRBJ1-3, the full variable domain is DVKVTQSSRYLVKRTGEKVFLECVQDMDHENMFWYRQDPGLGLRLIYFSYDVKMKEKGDIPEGYSVSREKKERFSLILESASTNQTSMYLCASSWSGGDTIYFGEGSWLTVV.

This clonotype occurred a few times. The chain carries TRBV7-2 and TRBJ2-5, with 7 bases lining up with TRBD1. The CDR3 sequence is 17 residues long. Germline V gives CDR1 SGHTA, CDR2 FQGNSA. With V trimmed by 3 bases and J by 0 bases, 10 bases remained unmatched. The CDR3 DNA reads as TGTGCCAGCAGCTTCGACAACAGGGGTCCGTACCAAGAGACCCAGTACTTC. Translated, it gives CASSFDNRGPYQETQYF.

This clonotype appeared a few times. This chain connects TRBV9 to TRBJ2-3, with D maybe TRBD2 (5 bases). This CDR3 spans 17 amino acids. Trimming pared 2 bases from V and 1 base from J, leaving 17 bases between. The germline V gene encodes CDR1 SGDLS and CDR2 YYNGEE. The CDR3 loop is CASSVSPAAGRTDTQYF. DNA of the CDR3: TGTGCCAGCAGCGTCTCACCCGCGGCGGGCCGCACAGATACGCAGTATTTT.

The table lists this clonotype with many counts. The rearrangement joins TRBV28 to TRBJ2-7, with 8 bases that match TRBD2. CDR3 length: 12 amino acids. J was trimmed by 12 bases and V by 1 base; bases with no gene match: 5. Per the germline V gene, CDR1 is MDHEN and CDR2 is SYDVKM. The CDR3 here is CASSLLAAGVYF. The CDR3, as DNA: TGTGCCAGCAGTTTATTGGCAGCGGGGGTGTACTTC.

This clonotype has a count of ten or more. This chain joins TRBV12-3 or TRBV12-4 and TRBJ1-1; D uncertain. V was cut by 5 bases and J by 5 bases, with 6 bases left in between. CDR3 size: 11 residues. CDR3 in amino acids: CASSLMTEAFF. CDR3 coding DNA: TGTGCCAGCAGTCTTATGACTGAAGCTTTCTTT.

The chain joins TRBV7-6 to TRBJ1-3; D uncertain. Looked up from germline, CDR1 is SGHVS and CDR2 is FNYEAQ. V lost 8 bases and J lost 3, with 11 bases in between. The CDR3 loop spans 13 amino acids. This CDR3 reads CASCTECGNTIYF. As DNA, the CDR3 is TGTGCCAGCTGCACCGAGTGTGGAAACACCATATATTTT.

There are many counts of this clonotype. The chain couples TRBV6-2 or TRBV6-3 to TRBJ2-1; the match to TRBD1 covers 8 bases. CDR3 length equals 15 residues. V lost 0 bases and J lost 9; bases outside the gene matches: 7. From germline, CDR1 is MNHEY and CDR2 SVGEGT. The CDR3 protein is CASSYSPGQVGEQFF. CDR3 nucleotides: TGTGCCAGCAGTTACTCCCCGGGACAGGTGGGTGAGCAGTTCTTC.

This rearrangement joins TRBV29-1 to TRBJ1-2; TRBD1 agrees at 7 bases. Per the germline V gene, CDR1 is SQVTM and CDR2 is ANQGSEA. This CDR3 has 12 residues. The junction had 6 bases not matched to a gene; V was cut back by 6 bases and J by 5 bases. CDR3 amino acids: CSVPEGQYGYTF. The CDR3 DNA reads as TGCAGCGTCCCCGAGGGACAGTATGGCTACACCTTC.

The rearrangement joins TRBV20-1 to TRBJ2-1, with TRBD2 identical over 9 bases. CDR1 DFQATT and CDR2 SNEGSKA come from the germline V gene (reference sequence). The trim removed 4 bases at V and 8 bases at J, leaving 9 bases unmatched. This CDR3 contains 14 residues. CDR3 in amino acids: CSAKAGGHRDEQFF. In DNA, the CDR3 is TGCAGTGCTAAAGCGGGAGGCCATAGGGATGAGCAGTTCTTC.

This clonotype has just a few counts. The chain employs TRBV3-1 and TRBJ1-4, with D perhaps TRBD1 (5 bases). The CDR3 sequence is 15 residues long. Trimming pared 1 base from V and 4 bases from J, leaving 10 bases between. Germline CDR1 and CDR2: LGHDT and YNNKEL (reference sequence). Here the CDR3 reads CASSQGDGYNEKLFF. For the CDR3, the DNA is TGTGCCAGCAGCCAAGGGGACGGATATAATGAAAAACTGTTTTTT.

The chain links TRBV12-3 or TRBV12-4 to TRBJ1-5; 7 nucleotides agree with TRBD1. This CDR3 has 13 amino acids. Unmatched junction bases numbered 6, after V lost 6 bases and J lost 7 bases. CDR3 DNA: TGTGCCAGCAGCCCTTTGGACAGGCAGCCCCAGCATTTT. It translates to CASSPLDRQPQHF.

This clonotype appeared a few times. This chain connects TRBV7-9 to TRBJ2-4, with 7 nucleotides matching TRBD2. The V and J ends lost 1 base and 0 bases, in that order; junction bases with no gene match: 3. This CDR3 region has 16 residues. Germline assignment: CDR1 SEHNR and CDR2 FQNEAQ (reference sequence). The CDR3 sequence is CASSLGREGAKNIQYF. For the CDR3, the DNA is TGTGCCAGCAGCTTAGGCAGGGAGGGAGCCAAAAACATTCAGTACTTC.

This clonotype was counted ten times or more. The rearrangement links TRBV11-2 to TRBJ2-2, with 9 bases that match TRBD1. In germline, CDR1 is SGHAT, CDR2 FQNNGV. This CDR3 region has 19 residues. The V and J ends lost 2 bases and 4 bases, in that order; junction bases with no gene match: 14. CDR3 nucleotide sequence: TGTGCCAGCAGCTTAAATTGGGACAGGGTTTTCGTGGGCACCGGGGAGCTGTTTTTT. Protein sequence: CASSLNWDRVFVGTGELFF.

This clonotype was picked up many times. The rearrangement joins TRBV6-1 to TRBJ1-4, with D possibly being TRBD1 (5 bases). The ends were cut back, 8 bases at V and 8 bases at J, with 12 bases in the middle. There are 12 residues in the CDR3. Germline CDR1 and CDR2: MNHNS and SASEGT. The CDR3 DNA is TGTGCCAGCTCAAACCGGGGGGAAAAACTGTTTTTT. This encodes CASSNRGEKLFF.

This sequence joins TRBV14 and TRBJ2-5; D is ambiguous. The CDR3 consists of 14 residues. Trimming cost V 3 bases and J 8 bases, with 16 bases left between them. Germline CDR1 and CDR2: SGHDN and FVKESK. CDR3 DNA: TGTGCCAGCAGCCAGACCACTGGGTCGGATACCCAGTACTTC. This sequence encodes CASSQTTGSDTQYF.

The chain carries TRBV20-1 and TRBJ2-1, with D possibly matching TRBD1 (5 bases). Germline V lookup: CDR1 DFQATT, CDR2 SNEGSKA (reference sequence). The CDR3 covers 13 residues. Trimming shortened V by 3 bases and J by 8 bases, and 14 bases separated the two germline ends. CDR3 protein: CSASRVSQHEQFF. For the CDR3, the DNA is TGCAGTGCTAGCAGGGTATCGCAGCATGAGCAGTTCTTC.

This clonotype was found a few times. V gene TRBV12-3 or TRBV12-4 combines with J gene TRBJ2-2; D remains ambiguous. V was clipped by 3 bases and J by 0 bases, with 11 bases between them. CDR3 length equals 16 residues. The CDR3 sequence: CASSLWAGANTGELFF. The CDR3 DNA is TGTGCCAGCAGTTTGTGGGCAGGAGCGAACACCGGGGAGCTGTTTTTT.

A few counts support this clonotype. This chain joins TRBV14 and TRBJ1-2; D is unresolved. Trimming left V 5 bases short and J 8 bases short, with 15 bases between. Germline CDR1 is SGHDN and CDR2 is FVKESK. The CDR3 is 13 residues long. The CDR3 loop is CASSASRSGGYTF. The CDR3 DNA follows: TGTGCCAGCAGCGCCAGTCGGTCGGGGGGCTACACCTTC.

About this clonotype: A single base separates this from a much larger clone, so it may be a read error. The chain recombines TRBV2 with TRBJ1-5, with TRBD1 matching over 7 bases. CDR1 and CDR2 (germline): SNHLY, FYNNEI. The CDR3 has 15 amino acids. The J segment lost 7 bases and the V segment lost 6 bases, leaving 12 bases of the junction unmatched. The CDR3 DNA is TGTGCCAGCAGCGTAGGGGAGGGGGCGCGGCAGCCCCAGCATTTT. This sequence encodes CASSVGEGARQPQHF.